Sequencing of this TCR beta chain was carried out in a study of blood T cell repertoires in COVID-19. Authors' analysis steps: Amplifying reference gene primers gave estimates of nucleated cell counts. The method was immunoSEQ multiplex PCR; TCRdb's version includes in-frame clones alone and lacks a portion of them. Clonal size and the V and J genes are those of that table, whereas D and trimming came from the DNA. The sample holds fewer than 200,000 clones, 75% to 85% seen once. Germline trimming cut 6 bases from V and 2 bases from J; bases unmatched to any gene: 12. In germline, CDR1 is KGHSH, CDR2 LQKENI. CDR3 size: 18 residues. The Seattle site enrolled patients during active infection and followed them longitudinally.

V is TRBV18 and J is TRBJ2-1, with 11 bases lining up with TRBD2. Sequencing input: peripheral blood. The sequence was obtained from a woman aged 80 or older with COVID-19, enrolled during active disease. The CDR3 nucleotides are TGTGCCAGCTCCCCGGGACGACTGGGACTAGCGGCCTACAATGAGCAGTTCTTC. Protein: CASSPGRLGLAAYNEQFF.